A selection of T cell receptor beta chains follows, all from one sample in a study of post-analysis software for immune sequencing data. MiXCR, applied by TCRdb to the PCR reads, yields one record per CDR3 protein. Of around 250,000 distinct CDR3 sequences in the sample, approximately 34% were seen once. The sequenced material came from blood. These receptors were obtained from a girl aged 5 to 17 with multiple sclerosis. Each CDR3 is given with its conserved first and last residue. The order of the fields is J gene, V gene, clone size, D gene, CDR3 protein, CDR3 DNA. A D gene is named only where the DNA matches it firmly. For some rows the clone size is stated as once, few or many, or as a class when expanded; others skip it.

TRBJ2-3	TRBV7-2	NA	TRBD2	CASSLDAGGTDTQYF	TGTGCCAGCAGCTTAGATGCGGGGGGCACAGATACGCAGTATTTT
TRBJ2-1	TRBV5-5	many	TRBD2	CASSLAASGGAGSNEQFF	TGTGCCAGCAGCTTGGCGGCTAGCGGGGGGGCCGGCTCTAATGAGCAGTTCTTC
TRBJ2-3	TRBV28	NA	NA	CASSTALIRTDTQYF	TGTGCCAGCAGTACAGCCCTCATCCGCACAGATACGCAGTATTTT
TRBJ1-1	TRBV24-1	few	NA	CATSDLQDTEAFF	TGTGCCACCAGTGATTTGCAAGACACTGAAGCTTTCTTT
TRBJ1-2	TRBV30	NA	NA	CAWSVSFAILSGYTF	TGTGCCTGGAGTGTCAGTTTCGCAATTCTCAGTGGCTACACCTTC
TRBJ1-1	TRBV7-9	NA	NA	CASTKGVTEAFF	TGTGCCAGCACTAAGGGGGTCACTGAAGCTTTCTTT
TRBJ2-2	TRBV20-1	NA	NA	CSAKDLASGTGELFF	TGCAGTGCTAAGGACCTAGCGAGTGGAACCGGGGAGCTGTTTTTT
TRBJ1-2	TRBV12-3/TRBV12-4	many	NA	CASSLGRAIVGGYTF	TGTGCCAGCAGTTTGGGCAGGGCAATTGTCGGTGGCTACACCTTC
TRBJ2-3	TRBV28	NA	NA	CASLEGGALDTQYF	TGTGCCAGTCTGGAGGGGGGGGCTTTGGATACGCAGTATTTT
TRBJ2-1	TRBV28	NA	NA	CASSGTQGPSYNEQFF	TGTGCCAGCAGCGGAACACAGGGTCCGTCCTACAATGAGCAGTTCTTC
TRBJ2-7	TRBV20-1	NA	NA	CSATGTITHEQYF	TGCAGTGCAACCGGGACAATTACGCATGAGCAGTACTTC
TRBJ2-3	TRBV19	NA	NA	CASSIGGGRTDTQYF	TGTGCCAGTAGTATAGGGGGCGGCCGCACAGATACGCAGTATTTT